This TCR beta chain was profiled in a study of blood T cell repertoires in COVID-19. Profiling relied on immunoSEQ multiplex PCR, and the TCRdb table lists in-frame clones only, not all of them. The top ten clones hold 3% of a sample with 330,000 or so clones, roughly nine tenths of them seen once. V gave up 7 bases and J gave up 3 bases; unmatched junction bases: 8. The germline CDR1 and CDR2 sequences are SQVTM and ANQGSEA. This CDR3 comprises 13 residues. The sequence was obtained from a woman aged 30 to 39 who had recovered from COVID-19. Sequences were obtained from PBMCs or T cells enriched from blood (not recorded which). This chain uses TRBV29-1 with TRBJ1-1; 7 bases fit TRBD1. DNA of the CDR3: TGCAGCGCAGTAGCAGGGGGACACACTGAAGCTTTCTTT. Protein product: CSAVAGGHTEAFF.